Listed below are T cell receptor beta chains from one sample, sequenced in a study of T cells in tumors after PD-1 blockade. TCRdb keeps only in-frame clones here, not all; method: immunoSEQ multiplex PCR. This repertoire shows about 47,000 clones, just under 80% found once; its top ten account for 16%. Sequences were derived from PBMCs, sampled before anti-PD-1 treatment. These receptors were collected from a human donor with basal cell carcinoma. The CDR3 runs from the conserved cysteine through the conserved F or W. The order of the fields is D gene, V gene, J gene, CDR3 protein. A D gene is named only where the DNA matches it firmly.

.	TRBV2	TRBJ2-3	CASRQGGLAKSTDTQYF
.	TRBV18	TRBJ2-2	CASSPAGIPGELFF
.	TRBV6-5	TRBJ2-7	CASSSTPPGRYEQYF
.	TRBV10-3	TRBJ2-7	CAISDPTRGSPYEQYF
.	TRBV5-4	TRBJ2-5	CASSLGSRGQETQYF
.	TRBV5-1	TRBJ2-3	CASSLEGRVGGTDTQYF
TRBD1	TRBV18	TRBJ1-4	CASSPTRDSELFF
.	TRBV5-1	TRBJ2-5	CASSLRAEETQYF
.	TRBV7-3	TRBJ1-1	CASSFGRNTEAFF
.	TRBV20-1	TRBJ1-2	CSASGSGGYTF
.	TRBV28	TRBJ1-2	CASRYRTVLAYGYTF
.	TRBV19	TRBJ1-1	CATAVDLASNTEAFF
TRBD1	TRBV7-8	TRBJ1-4	CASSFGDRNEKLFF
.	TRBV3-1/TRBV3-2	TRBJ1-5	CASSQSMARRPQHF
.	TRBV27	TRBJ1-4	CASSIARGAEKLFF
TRBD2	TRBV5-1	TRBJ2-7	CASQDLAGGNEQYF
.	TRBV12-5	TRBJ2-3	CASGLSVAPTQYF
TRBD1	TRBV18	TRBJ1-2	CASSSGSTGIGYTF
.	TRBV29-1	TRBJ1-6	CSVERGGNNSPLHF
TRBD1	TRBV2	TRBJ1-2	CASRRDRGTYGYTF
TRBD1	TRBV6-5	TRBJ1-1	CASGTEYTEAFF
TRBD1	TRBV3-1/TRBV3-2	TRBJ2-7	CASSPGTVWYEQYF
.	TRBV9	TRBJ2-7	CAEHGVDHYEQYF
TRBD1	TRBV10-3	TRBJ1-1	CAISLDRGNTEAFF
.	TRBV5-1	TRBJ2-5	CASSLVSDSRETQYF
.	TRBV7-3	TRBJ1-3	CASSLSGGAGNTIYF
TRBD2	TRBV4-1	TRBJ2-5	CASSTSGTSKMTQYF
.	TRBV18	TRBJ1-5	CASSEWTLNQPQHF
TRBD1	TRBV6-2/TRBV6-3	TRBJ1-5	CASSYGGTGSIRPQHF
.	TRBV21-1	TRBJ2-3	CATETSGGASDTQYF